Below are 25 T cell receptor beta chains sequenced from a single sample in a study of beta chain features in type 1 diabetes. The isolated RNA, all of it, was reverse transcribed, so expressed TCRB transcripts were what got sequenced. The table came from immunoSEQ multiplex PCR; TCRdb's copy has only in-frame clones and leaves some out. The sample yields 500,000 to 700,000 clones, 15% seen once. The sample was naive CD4+ T cells from blood. Source of these receptors: a man aged 18 to 29 in good health.

This rearrangement joins TRBV7-2 to TRBJ2-3; tentatively, D is TRBD1 or TRBD2 (5 bases each). V dropped 7 bases and J dropped 6 bases, with 17 bases sitting between them. The CDR3 is 14 amino acids. CDR1 and CDR2 from the germline V gene are SGHTA and FQGNSA. The CDR3 nucleotides read TGTGCCAGCACCCCCTGGGGGTCCCATGATACGCAGTATTTT. As protein: CASTPWGSHDTQYF.

This clone was seen a handful of times. This chain connects TRBV13 to TRBJ2-2; 7 bases line up with TRBD2. CDR1 is PRHDT, CDR2 FYEKMQ, per germline (reference sequence). The CDR3 extends over 15 amino acids. Germline trimming cut 3 bases from V and 4 bases from J; bases unmatched to any gene: 5. The CDR3 reads CASSFAGARTGELFF. As DNA, the CDR3 is TGTGCCAGCAGCTTTGCGGGAGCCCGCACCGGGGAGCTGTTTTTT. The entire variable domain, with the rest obtained from reference TRBV13 and TRBJ2-2, is as follows: AAGVIQSPRHLIKEKRETATLKCYPIPRHDTVYWYQQGPGQDPQFLISFYEKMQSDKGSIPDRFSAQQFSDYHSELNMSSLELGDSALYFCASSFAGARTGELFFGEGSRLTVL.

This clone was counted a few times. The gene calls are TRBV9 and TRBJ2-3, with 9 bases aligning to TRBD1. Trimming took 6 bases from V and 0 from J; bases not matched to a gene: 5. The CDR3 runs 15 residues. Germline V gene lookup returns CDR1 SGDLS and CDR2 YYNGEE. CDR3 in amino acids: CASNRDRASTDTQYF. As DNA, the CDR3 is TGTGCCAGCAATCGGGACAGGGCTAGCACAGATACGCAGTATTTT.

This clone has a single count. The chain is built from TRBV20-1 and TRBJ1-5; D gene ambiguous. CDR1 is DFQATT and CDR2 is SNEGSKA in the germline V gene (reference sequence). V lost 0 bases to trimming and J lost 7 bases, with 4 bases between them. The CDR3 spans 11 residues. In DNA form, the CDR3 reads TGCAGTGCTAGAGACCAGCAGCCCCAGCATTTT. Translating it yields CSARDQQPQHF.

The chain links TRBV28 to TRBJ2-7; maybe TRBD1 (5 bases). Germline V gives CDR1 MDHEN, CDR2 SYDVKM. CDR3 length equals 13 residues. The V end lost 6 bases, the J end lost 4 bases, and 13 bases lay between the germline ends. DNA for the CDR3: TGTGCCAGCAGCCCACAGGACACTTACGAGCAGTACTTC. Protein: CASSPQDTYEQYF.

There are a few counts of this clone. Other DNA sequences of this sample code for an identical CDR3. The chain couples TRBV5-4 to TRBJ2-1; D is perhaps TRBD2 (6 bases). Germline V gene sequence: CDR1 SGHNT, CDR2 YYREEE (reference sequence). The CDR3 has 12 amino acids. The V and J ends lost 0 bases and 9 bases respectively, with 7 bases between them. Here the CDR3 DNA reads TGTGCCAGCAGCTTGGCAGCGGGTGAGCAGTTCTTC. Its protein is CASSLAAGEQFF.

The sample holds a few counts of this clone. The V call is TRBV29-1, the J call TRBJ1-1; TRBD1 is a possible D gene (5 bases). CDR1 and CDR2 from the germline V gene are SQVTM and ANQGSEA. This CDR3 region has 13 residues. The V and J ends lost 7 bases and 0 bases respectively, with 12 bases between them. The CDR3 DNA follows: TGCAGCGAGAACGGACAAGTGAACACTGAAGCTTTCTTT. It translates to CSENGQVNTEAFF. Complete variable domain (other parts from reference TRBV29-1 and TRBJ1-1): SAVISQKPSRDICQRGTSLTIQCQVDSQVTMMFWYRQQPGQSLTLIATANQGSEATYESGFVIDKFPISRPNLTFSTLTVSNMSPEDSSIYLCSENGQVNTEAFFGQGTRLTVV.

This clone was observed a few times. The chain uses TRBV9 and TRBJ2-3; perhaps D is TRBD1 or TRBD2 (5 bases each). CDR3 length: 14 amino acids. Trimming took 2 bases from V and 6 from J, leaving 13 bases between them. Per germline, CDR1 SGDLS and CDR2 YYNGEE. The CDR3 DNA sequence: TGTGCCAGCAGCGTCAATGGGGGAAGGGATACGCAGTATTTT. Protein: CASSVNGGRDTQYF.

This clone was observed a few times. The V and J genes are TRBV7-2 and TRBJ2-1, with D uncertain. CDR1 is SGHTA, CDR2 FQGNSA, per germline. Between the trimmed V and J ends, which lost 6 bases and 10 bases, there was a span of 10 bases. The CDR3 runs to 11 residues. The CDR3: CASSRSGEQFF. Here the CDR3 DNA reads TGTGCCAGCAGTCGCTCAGGAGAGCAGTTCTTC.

A few counts support this clone. The V and J genes are TRBV5-1 and TRBJ2-7; unclear D gene. Germline V gene lookup returns CDR1 SGHRS and CDR2 YFSETQ. Trimming pared 0 bases from V and 5 bases from J, leaving 6 bases between. The CDR3 has 12 residues. CDR3 residues: CASSLVLHEQYF. The DNA of the CDR3 is TGCGCCAGCAGCTTGGTTCTGCACGAGCAGTACTTC.

This clone came up a few times. The rearrangement uses TRBV5-1 and TRBJ1-5; tentative D call: TRBD1 (5 bases). This CDR3 spans 13 amino acids. Trimming took 4 bases from V and 5 from J, leaving 10 bases between them. The germline V gene has CDR1 SGHRS and CDR2 YFSETQ. The CDR3 spells CASSPETDQPQHF. The CDR3 region has the DNA TGCGCCAGCAGCCCGGAGACAGATCAGCCCCAGCATTTT.

This clone was observed a few times. V is TRBV29-1 and J is TRBJ2-5; D not resolved. The CDR3 runs 14 residues. Germline lookup yields CDR1 SQVTM and CDR2 ANQGSEA. The ends were cut back, 3 bases at V and 5 bases at J, with 16 bases in the middle. CDR3 in amino acids: CSVDSTSGRETQYF. The CDR3 DNA reads TGCAGCGTTGATAGTACCTCAGGTCGGGAGACCCAGTACTTC.

This clone has more than one count but fewer than ten. The V call is TRBV18, the J call TRBJ2-3; TRBD2 aligns across 13 bases. Germline V gene lookup returns CDR1 KGHSH and CDR2 LQKENI. The CDR3 sequence is 18 residues long. Trimming removed 1 base from V and 4 bases from J; junction bases left unmatched: 8. This CDR3 reads CASSPRLAGGRRADTQYF. CDR3 in DNA: TGTGCCAGCTCACCACGACTAGCGGGGGGCCGTAGGGCAGATACGCAGTATTTT.

The CDR3 bases are TGTGCCTGGAGTGACCGGGAAAACACTGAAGCTTTCTTT. Translation gives CAWSDRENTEAFF. The chain links TRBV30 to TRBJ1-1; D remains ambiguous. With 1 base removed from V and 2 bases from J, the gap between germline ends came to 8 bases. CDR1 and CDR2 from the germline V gene are GTSNPN and SVGIG (reference sequence). The CDR3 contains 13 residues.

This clone was counted a few times. The chain links TRBV6-5 to TRBJ2-2, with D uncertain. Trimming pared 4 bases from V and 5 bases from J, leaving 11 bases between. The CDR3 is 14 residues long. Germline V gene sequence: CDR1 MNHEY, CDR2 SVGAGI. DNA for the CDR3: TGTGCCAGCAGTTTGGTGGGTCGTACCGGGGAGCTGTTTTTT. This sequence encodes CASSLVGRTGELFF.

The chain carries TRBV10-3 and TRBJ1-5; 9 bases match TRBD1. The V segment lost 0 bases and the J segment 3 bases; nucleotides outside the gene matches: 9. This CDR3 has 18 amino acids. Germline V gives CDR1 ENHRY, CDR2 SYGVKD. DNA of the CDR3: TGTGCCATCAGTGAGTCTCGGACAGGGGCCTTAGTCAATCAGCCCCAGCATTTT. Its protein is CAISESRTGALVNQPQHF.

This chain joins TRBV7-2 and TRBJ2-7; unclear D gene. Per the germline V gene, CDR1 is SGHTA and CDR2 is FQGNSA. The CDR3 has 16 amino acids. Trimming left V 2 bases short and J 7 bases short, with 21 bases between. The CDR3 bases are TGTGCCAGCAGCTTAAGGCCGACAAAACGCGGTTCTGAGCAGTACTTC. It translates to CASSLRPTKRGSEQYF.

The chain couples TRBV5-1 to TRBJ2-7; 10 bases map to TRBD2. This CDR3 has 16 amino acids. The ends lost 4 bases at V and 2 bases at J; junction bases unmatched: 9. CDR1 and CDR2 (germline): SGHRS, YFSETQ. Here the CDR3 DNA reads TGCGCCAGCAGCCCGCCGGGACTAGCGTCGACCTACGAGCAGTACTTC. This translates into CASSPPGLASTYEQYF.

Only a few counts were recorded for this clone. The V call is TRBV21-1, the J call TRBJ1-1; whether TRBD1, the table's D call, matches the DNA was not checked. TRBV21-1 is shown as a pseudogene. This CDR3 region has 14 residues. The CDR3: CASRVTRGNTEAFF. CDR3 DNA sequence: TGTGCCAGCAGGGTGACAAGGGGTAACACTGAAGCTTTCTTT.

This sequence joins TRBV28 and TRBJ1-1; a weak D match, TRBD1 (5 bases). V was trimmed by 6 bases and J by 4 bases, leaving 12 bases between them. The CDR3 consists of 13 residues. Germline-derived CDR1 and CDR2 are MDHEN and SYDVKM. The CDR3 is CASSLRDFTEAFF. CDR3 bases: TGTGCCAGCAGCCTTCGGGACTTCACTGAAGCTTTCTTT.

The rearrangement uses TRBV6-5 and TRBJ2-7, with TRBD1 matching over 9 bases. J lost 6 bases, V lost 5 bases, and 11 bases had no gene match. Per germline, CDR1 MNHEY and CDR2 SVGAGI. This CDR3 has 15 amino acids. For the CDR3, the DNA is TGTGCCAGCAGTCCACTTGGACAGGGGACCGGCGAGCAGTACTTC. Its protein product is CASSPLGQGTGEQYF.

This clone was seen more than once but under ten times. This sequence joins TRBV9 and TRBJ1-2; 9 bases match TRBD1. V gave up 6 bases and J gave up 2 bases; unmatched junction bases: 8. Germline V gives CDR1 SGDLS, CDR2 YYNGEE. The CDR3 totals 15 residues. The CDR3 nucleotides are TGTGCCAGCACCCCGACAGGGGGTAAAAACTATGGCTACACCTTC. It specifies CASTPTGGKNYGYTF.

J is TRBJ1-1 and V is TRBV2, with D unclear. V was clipped by 8 bases and J by 1 base, with 17 bases between them. The CDR3 covers 15 residues. CDR1 and CDR2 from the germline V gene are SNHLY and FYNNEI. CDR3: CASRREHLENTEAFF. CDR3 DNA sequence: TGTGCCAGCCGTCGAGAACACCTCGAGAACACTGAAGCTTTCTTT.

V is TRBV27 and J is TRBJ1-4; D is perhaps TRBD1 (5 bases). The V gene lost 2 bases and the J gene lost 7 bases, with 11 bases spanning the gap. This CDR3 comprises 14 residues. Per germline, CDR1 MNHEY and CDR2 SMNVEV (reference sequence). CDR3 DNA: TGTGCCAGCAGTTTAGCGGGGGTCGGTGAAAAACTGTTTTTT. Translating gives CASSLAGVGEKLFF.

This clone was seen a few times. The rearrangement uses TRBV6-5 and TRBJ1-2; tentatively, D is TRBD1 (6 bases). V was cut by 6 bases and J by 6 bases, with 14 bases left in between. Germline CDR1 MNHEY, CDR2 SVGAGI. The CDR3 is 13 residues long. CDR3 loop: CASRNSDRDGYTF. CDR3 bases: TGTGCCAGCAGGAATTCGGACAGAGATGGCTACACCTTC.